This is a list of T cell receptor beta chains from one sample in a study of CD8+CD57+ T cells in acquired aplastic anemia. MiXCR, run by TCRdb on the reads, gives a single entry per CDR3 protein. The sample contains 150,000 to 200,000 distinct CDR3 sequences, less than 60% of which appear only once. Sequencing was carried out using sorted CD4+, CD8+, or CD8+CD57+ T cells (not recorded which) from PBMCs. All receptors derive from a human donor with aplastic anemia. Each CDR3 is given with its conserved first and last residue. A D gene is named only where the DNA matches it firmly. Size is stated for part of the rows, as once, few or many counts, or as a class when the clone is expanded.

D	J	V	length	size	DNA	CDR3
.	TRBJ1-3	TRBV19	12	.	TGTGCCAGTAGTATTCTGGGAAACACCATATATTTT	CASSILGNTIYF
.	TRBJ2-7	TRBV11-2	15	many	TGTGCCAGCAGCAAAGGACCCTCTGGGGTCTACGAGCAGTACTTC	CASSKGPSGVYEQYF
.	TRBJ2-7	TRBV7-9	12	once	TGTGCCAGCAGCTTAGCGCAGGGTGAGCAGTACTTC	CASSLAQGEQYF
.	TRBJ1-6	TRBV10-1	13	.	TGCGCCAGCACTGCCGCAGGGGATTCACCCCTCCACTTT	CASTAAGDSPLHF
.	TRBJ1-1	TRBV30	16	few	TGTGCCTGGATCCGCCCGGGTCGGCGGCTAGAAATGGCAGCTTTCTTT	CAWIRPGRRLEMAAFF
.	TRBJ2-3	TRBV19	14	many	TGTGCCAGTAGTATGAAGGGGGACACAGATACGCAGTATTTT	CASSMKGDTDTQYF
.	TRBJ1-2	TRBV27	15	.	TGTGCCAGCAGGCCTGGGACACGGAATAACTATGGCTACACCTTC	CASRPGTRNNYGYTF
.	TRBJ2-3	TRBV2	14	.	TGTGCCAGCAGGGAAGGGCCTAGCACAGATACGCAGTATTTT	CASREGPSTDTQYF
TRBD2	TRBJ2-7	TRBV20-1	15	.	TGCAGTGCTAGAGATCTAGCGGGAGACGACTACGAGCAGTACTTC	CSARDLAGDDYEQYF
.	TRBJ1-1	TRBV12-3/TRBV12-4	16	few	TGTGCCAGCAGTCCGGCGGCAGGGTCTTTTAACACTGAAGCTTTCTTT	CASSPAAGSFNTEAFF
TRBD1	TRBJ1-5	TRBV28	14	.	TGTGCCAGCAGTCTACCGACAGGGCCACAGCCCCAGCATTTT	CASSLPTGPQPQHF
.	TRBJ1-2	TRBV24-1	13	.	TGTGCCACCAGTGATCCGCAGGGGAAGGGCTACACCTTC	CATSDPQGKGYTF
TRBD1	TRBJ1-1	TRBV5-5	16	many	TGTGCCAGCAGCACCGGGGACAGGGCCTTGAACACTGAAGCTTTCTTT	CASSTGDRALNTEAFF
.	TRBJ2-2	TRBV2	18	.	TGTGCCAGCCTTAAGGGGGTAGCGGAGGCATATAACACCGGGGAGCTGTTTTTT	CASLKGVAEAYNTGELFF
TRBD2	TRBJ2-5	TRBV7-9	15	many	TGTGCCATAAAAAGGCTAGCGGGGGTAGACGAGACCCAGTACTTC	CAIKRLAGVDETQYF
TRBD1	TRBJ2-1	TRBV2	15	.	TGTGCCAGCAGTGAACAGGGGACAGCTTACAATGAGCAGTTCTTC	CASSEQGTAYNEQFF
.	TRBJ1-1	TRBV19	13	.	TGTGCCAGTAGTAGCTGGGAGGCAGTTGAAGCTTTCTTT	CASSSWEAVEAFF
.	TRBJ1-3	TRBV7-8	16	many	TGTGCCAGCAGCTTAGAGTTTGGGGGTTTTGGAAACACCATATATTTT	CASSLEFGGFGNTIYF
TRBD2	TRBJ2-5	TRBV20-1	13	.	TGCAGTGCTTTTAGGGAGGGACAAGAGACCCAGTACTTC	CSAFREGQETQYF
TRBD1	TRBJ1-1	TRBV24-1	14	.	TGTGCCACCAGACGGGACAGTTTCTCCCCTGAAGCTTTCTTT	CATRRDSFSPEAFF
TRBD1	TRBJ2-5	TRBV2	15	.	TGTGCCAGCAGTGAGGGGACAGGGGTTGTGGAGACCCAGTACTTC	CASSEGTGVVETQYF
.	TRBJ1-3	TRBV2	15	few	TGTGCCAGCAGTCTAGAGGGGGTCTCTGGAAACACCATATATTTT	CASSLEGVSGNTIYF
.	TRBJ2-7	TRBV2	12	.	TGTGCCAGCGGGGCAGGAGCCTACGAGCAGTACTTC	CASGAGAYEQYF
.	TRBJ1-2	TRBV11-1	16	.	TGTGCCAGCAGCTTAGCAGGGCAGACCCCCAACTATGGCTACACCTTC	CASSLAGQTPNYGYTF
TRBD2	TRBJ2-1	TRBV5-1	17	many	TGCGCCAGCAGCTTGCTGACCCGGACTAGCGGACACAATGAGCAGTTCTTC	CASSLLTRTSGHNEQFF
.	TRBJ1-4	TRBV5-8	15	many	TGTGCCAGCAGCCATACAGGGTGGAGGAATGAAAAACTGTTTTTT	CASSHTGWRNEKLFF
TRBD2	TRBJ2-1	TRBV2	14	.	TGTGCCAGCATGGGGACTAGCGGTCACAATGAGCAGTTCTTC	CASMGTSGHNEQFF
TRBD2	TRBJ2-1	TRBV5-6	16	.	TGTGCCAGCAGCGCTCGGACTAGCGGGTCCTACAATGAGCAGTTCTTC	CASSARTSGSYNEQFF